This T cell receptor beta chain is from a study of cytotoxic CD8 clonotypes in ibrutinib-treated CLL. This table comes from immunoSEQ multiplex PCR, and its TCRdb copy is limited to in-frame clones, with some not included. The sample lists about 140,000 clones; 77% were seen once. CDR1 and CDR2 from the germline V gene are MGHRA and YSYEKL. The CDR3 runs to 14 residues. The V end was cut by 4 bases, the J end by 5 bases, with 15 bases between. PBMCs that had been cryopreserved were the source of approximately 2 micrograms of genomic DNA for TCR beta libraries. The sample in question was PBMCs, obtained after 12 months of ibrutinib treatment. The sequence was obtained from a human donor with chronic lymphocytic leukemia. The V gene is TRBV4-1, the J gene TRBJ2-7; D may correspond to TRBD1 or TRBD2 (5 bases each). CDR3 DNA: TGCGCCAGCAGCCCGCGGACACGAGGGGACGAGCAGTACTTC. Amino acid sequence: CASSPRTRGDEQYF.